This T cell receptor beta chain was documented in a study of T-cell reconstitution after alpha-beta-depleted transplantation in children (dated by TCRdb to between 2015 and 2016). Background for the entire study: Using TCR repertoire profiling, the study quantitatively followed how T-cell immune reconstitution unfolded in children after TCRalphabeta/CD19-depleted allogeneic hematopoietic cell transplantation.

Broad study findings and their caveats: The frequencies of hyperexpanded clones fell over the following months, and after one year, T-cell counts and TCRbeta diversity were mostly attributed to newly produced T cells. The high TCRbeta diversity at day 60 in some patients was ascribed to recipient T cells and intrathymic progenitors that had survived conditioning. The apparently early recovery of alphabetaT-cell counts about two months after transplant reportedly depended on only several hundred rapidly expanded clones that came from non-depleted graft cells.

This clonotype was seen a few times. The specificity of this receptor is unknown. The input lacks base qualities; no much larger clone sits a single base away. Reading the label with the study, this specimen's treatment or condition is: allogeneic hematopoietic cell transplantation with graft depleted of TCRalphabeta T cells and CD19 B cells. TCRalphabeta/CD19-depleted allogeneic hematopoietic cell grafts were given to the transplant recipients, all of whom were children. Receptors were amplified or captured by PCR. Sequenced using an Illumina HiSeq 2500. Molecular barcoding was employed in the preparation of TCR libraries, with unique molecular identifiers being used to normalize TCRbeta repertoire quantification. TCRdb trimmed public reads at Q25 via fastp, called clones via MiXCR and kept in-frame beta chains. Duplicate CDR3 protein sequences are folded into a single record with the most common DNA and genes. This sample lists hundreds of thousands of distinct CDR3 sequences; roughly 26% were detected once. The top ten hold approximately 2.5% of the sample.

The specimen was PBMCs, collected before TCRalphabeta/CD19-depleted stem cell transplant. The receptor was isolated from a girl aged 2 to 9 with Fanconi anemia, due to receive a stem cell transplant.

The DNA sequence follows: TGTGCCAGCAGTGAATTGTACAGGAGCCAAGAGACCCAGTACTTC. Translation gives CASSELYRSQETQYF. The rearranged segments are TRBV25-1 and TRBJ2-5; perhaps TRBD1 is the D gene, with 5 bases matching. V loses 1 base, J loses 1 base, and the germline ends lie 10 bases apart. The germline V gene gives CDR1 as MGHDK and CDR2 as SYGVNS. The CDR3 spans 15 residues, from the cysteine through the phenylalanine. The sequence is cut down to CDR3 DNA, 45 bases in frame from base 1.